These 20 T cell receptor beta chains share one sample of origin, sequenced in a study of blood T cells in healthy people across ages. Through a sample-barcoded 5' primer and a J-beta primer mix, a second PCR was run for about 7 to 12 cycles. TCRdb used MiXCR to reprocess the 5' RACE reads, holding one entry per CDR3 protein. The data show almost 800,000 distinct CDR3 sequences, about 62% seen once. Sequencing was done on a sample of blood. The origin of the receptors is a man aged 25 to 45 in good health.

In nucleotides, the CDR3 is TGCGCCAGCAGCCAAGAAATGGGCGGGCGACCGTCCTACGAGCAGTACTTC. Translated, it gives CASSQEMGGRPSYEQYF. The chain employs TRBV4-1 and TRBJ2-7; D perhaps matches TRBD2 (5 bases). This CDR3 comprises 17 residues. Germline V gives CDR1 MGHRA, CDR2 YSYEKL. V dropped 0 bases and J dropped 1 base, with 16 bases sitting between them.

The V gene is TRBV20-1, the J gene TRBJ2-5; D is perhaps TRBD1 (7 bases). The germline gives CDR1 DFQATT, CDR2 SNEGSKA (reference sequence). The ends were cut back, 4 bases at V and 7 bases at J, with 16 bases in the middle. This CDR3 has 13 residues. CDR3 residues: CSATRNQGGTQYF. CDR3 sequence (DNA): TGCAGTGCTACCCGAAATCAGGGGGGGACCCAGTACTTC.

V and J are TRBV4-2 and TRBJ1-2; 7 bases line up with TRBD1. Germline-derived CDR1 and CDR2 are LGHNA and YNFKEQ. The CDR3 is 15 residues long. V lost 4 bases to trimming and J lost 0 bases; unmatched junction nucleotides: 5. As DNA, the CDR3 is TGTGCCAGCAGCCCCAACAGGGGTCCTAACTATGGCTACACCTTC. Protein sequence: CASSPNRGPNYGYTF.

The CDR3 protein is CASSDTGGGTEQYF. CDR3 DNA sequence: TGTGCCAGCAGTGACACGGGAGGAGGGACCGAGCAGTACTTC. The chain links TRBV6-2 or TRBV6-3 to TRBJ2-7; 7 bases are shared with TRBD2. The CDR3 is 14 residues long. Germline V gives CDR1 MNHEY, CDR2 SVGEGT. V shed 5 bases, J shed 6 bases, and the junction held 10 bases outside the gene matches.

The chain carries TRBV12-5 and TRBJ2-1, with D perhaps matching TRBD2 (7 bases). CDR3 size: 14 residues. In germline, CDR1 is LGHNT, CDR2 FRNRAP. V lost 4 bases and J lost 7, with 14 bases in between. The chain's CDR3 is CASGSGGLMNEQFF. CDR3 DNA: TGTGCTAGTGGTTCGGGGGGCCTGATGAATGAGCAGTTCTTC.

The chain carries TRBV7-9 and TRBJ2-5; D gene uncertain. Germline V gene data show CDR1 as SEHNR and CDR2 as FQNEAQ (reference sequence). There are 14 residues in the CDR3. V shed 1 base and J shed 1 base, with 7 bases lying between them. The CDR3 here is CASSLVAPQETQYF. As DNA, the CDR3 is TGTGCCAGCAGCTTAGTGGCACCCCAAGAGACCCAGTACTTC. The whole variable domain, filled in from reference TRBV7-9 and TRBJ2-5, reads DTGVSQNPRHKITKRGQNVTFRCDPISEHNRLYWYRQTLGQGPEFLTYFQNEAQLEKSRLLSDRFSAERPKGSFSTLEIQRTEQGDSAMYLCASSLVAPQETQYFGPGTRLLVL.

This chain joins TRBV9 and TRBJ2-3, with 10 nucleotides matching TRBD1. Germline CDR1 reads SGDLS; CDR2 reads YYNGEE. The V segment lost 0 bases and the J segment 5 bases; nucleotides outside the gene matches: 6. The CDR3 runs to 16 residues. The CDR3 is CASSVAGQGLVDTQYF. CDR3 bases: TGTGCCAGCAGCGTAGCGGGACAGGGGCTTGTAGATACGCAGTATTTT.

The chain uses TRBV14 and TRBJ1-1; D ambiguous. Germline-derived CDR1 and CDR2 are SGHDN and FVKESK. V was shortened by 1 base and J by 3 bases, with 6 bases between the two germline ends. The CDR3 totals 13 residues. The CDR3 protein is CASSQVQHTEAFF. CDR3 bases: TGTGCCAGCAGCCAAGTTCAGCACACTGAAGCTTTCTTT.

This clonotype was recorded a few times. An end of the junction differs from the germline gene, which may be a read error. This chain links TRBV5-1 with TRBJ2-5; either TRBD1 or TRBD2 may fit D (5 bases each). Germline CDR1 reads SGHRS; CDR2 reads YFSETQ. The CDR3 loop spans 15 amino acids. CDR3 amino acids: CASSFTRGLQETQYF. In nucleotides, the CDR3 is TGCGCCAGTAGCTTCACACGGGGCCTGCAAGAGACCCAGTACTTC.

This clonotype was observed a handful of times. V and J are TRBV7-2 and TRBJ2-4, with TRBD1 as a possible D gene (5 bases). The J call is in doubt because the DNA end fits TRBJ2-7 better. This CDR3 contains 13 residues. The germline gives CDR1 SGHTA, CDR2 FQGNSA. CDR3: CASSPDMAREQYF. The CDR3 DNA follows: TGTGCCAGCAGCCCGGACATGGCGCGCGAGCAGTACTTC.

The gene calls are TRBV20-1 and TRBJ1-2, with D perhaps TRBD1 (6 bases). Per germline, CDR1 DFQATT and CDR2 SNEGSKA (reference sequence). The CDR3 sequence is 12 residues long. V was cut by 5 bases and J by 8 bases, with 15 bases left in between. The CDR3 nucleotides read TGCAGTGCTGAACAGGGTAGACAGGGCTACACCTTC. Translating it yields CSAEQGRQGYTF.

This clonotype appeared once. The chain carries TRBV2 and TRBJ2-1, with D maybe TRBD2 (6 bases). The V gene lost 6 bases and the J gene lost 10 bases, with 13 bases spanning the gap. The CDR3 is 12 amino acids. Germline values: CDR1 SNHLY, CDR2 FYNNEI. CDR3 in amino acids: CASRKTRREQFF. The CDR3 DNA reads as TGTGCCAGCAGAAAGACTAGACGGGAGCAGTTCTTC.

The chain employs TRBV10-3 and TRBJ1-1, with unresolved D. The V gene's germline CDR1 is ENHRY and CDR2 SYGVKD. V shed 7 bases and J shed 1 base, with 16 bases lying between them. The CDR3 totals 15 residues. CDR3 residues: CAITERAPENTEAFF. The CDR3 bases are TGTGCCATCACCGAGAGGGCTCCGGAGAACACTGAAGCTTTCTTT.

In its sample, this clonotype was seen once. This chain uses TRBV9 with TRBJ2-1; 8 bases line up with TRBD1. V was clipped by 1 base and J by 7 bases; unmatched bases: 7. Germline V gene sequence: CDR1 SGDLS, CDR2 YYNGEE. The CDR3 is 15 residues long. DNA of the CDR3: TGTGCCAGCAGCGTAATGGGACAGGCCCTAAATGAGCAGTTCTTC. As protein: CASSVMGQALNEQFF. Full variable domain (remainder filled in from reference TRBV9 and TRBJ2-1): DSGVTQTPKHLITATGQRVTLRCSPRSGDLSVYWYQQSLDQGLQFLIQYYNGEERAKGNILERFSAQQFPDLHSELNLSSLELGDSALYFCASSVMGQALNEQFFGPGTRLTVL.

This chain uses TRBV20-1 with TRBJ1-3; no firm D call. CDR3 size: 14 residues. From germline, CDR1 is DFQATT and CDR2 SNEGSKA (reference sequence). Trimming stripped 0 bases from V and 0 bases from J, with 6 bases between. CDR3 nucleotide sequence: TGCAGTGCTAGAGATCCCGTCTCTGGAAACACCATATATTTT. Its translation: CSARDPVSGNTIYF.

The chain has TRBV2 and TRBJ2-5; TRBD2 might be the D (5 bases). This CDR3 comprises 15 residues. Germline loops: CDR1 SNHLY, CDR2 FYNNEI. The V end was cut by 8 bases, the J end by 2 bases, with 18 bases between. The CDR3 DNA reads as TGTGCCAGCGAGGCTAGGAGCGGCTATCAAGAGACCCAGTACTTC. Its protein is CASEARSGYQETQYF.

The chain has TRBV30 and TRBJ2-2; 8 bases fit TRBD1. The CDR3 extends over 17 amino acids. Germline assignment: CDR1 GTSNPN and CDR2 SVGIG (reference sequence). V gave up 7 bases and J gave up 1 base; unmatched junction bases: 14. CDR3 bases: TGTGCCTCCCCGAGGGCACGGACAGGGCGGAACACCGGGGAGCTGTTTTTT. The encoded protein is CASPRARTGRNTGELFF. The full variable domain, in which reference TRBV30 and TRBJ2-2 provide the parts outside the CDR3, is SQTIHQWPATLVQPVGSPLSLECTVEGTSNPNLYWYRQAAGRGLQLLFYSVGIGQISSEVPQNLSASRPQDRQFILSSKKLLLSDSGFYLCASPRARTGRNTGELFFGEGSRLTVL.

The J gene is TRBJ2-6, the V gene TRBV28; possibly TRBD2 for D (5 bases). Germline CDR1 is MDHEN and CDR2 is SYDVKM. The CDR3 spans 19 residues. V lost 4 bases to trimming and J lost 2 bases, with 21 bases between them. The DNA of the CDR3 is TGTGCCAGCAGTTCTTTCCGGCAGTGGGAGAGAACTGGGGCCAACGTCCTGACTTTC. Translated: CASSSFRQWERTGANVLTF.

This clonotype has more than one count but fewer than ten. This rearrangement joins TRBV7-2 to TRBJ2-1, with D hard to call. The V gene lost 2 bases and the J gene lost 4 bases, with 6 bases spanning the gap. The germline gives CDR1 SGHTA, CDR2 FQGNSA. CDR3 size: 13 residues. The CDR3 sequence is CASSLNRYNEQFF. CDR3 nucleotides: TGTGCCAGCAGCTTAAACCGTTACAATGAGCAGTTCTTC.

This clonotype was picked up a small number of times. This chain uses TRBV12-3 or TRBV12-4 with TRBJ2-5; a possible D gene is TRBD1 (5 bases). The end of the DNA is better explained by TRBJ2-7, so the J call may be wrong. The CDR3 extends over 12 amino acids. CDR3 residues: CASRTQGSEQYF. The CDR3 DNA sequence: TGTGCCAGCAGGACTCAGGGTTCCGAGCAGTACTTC.